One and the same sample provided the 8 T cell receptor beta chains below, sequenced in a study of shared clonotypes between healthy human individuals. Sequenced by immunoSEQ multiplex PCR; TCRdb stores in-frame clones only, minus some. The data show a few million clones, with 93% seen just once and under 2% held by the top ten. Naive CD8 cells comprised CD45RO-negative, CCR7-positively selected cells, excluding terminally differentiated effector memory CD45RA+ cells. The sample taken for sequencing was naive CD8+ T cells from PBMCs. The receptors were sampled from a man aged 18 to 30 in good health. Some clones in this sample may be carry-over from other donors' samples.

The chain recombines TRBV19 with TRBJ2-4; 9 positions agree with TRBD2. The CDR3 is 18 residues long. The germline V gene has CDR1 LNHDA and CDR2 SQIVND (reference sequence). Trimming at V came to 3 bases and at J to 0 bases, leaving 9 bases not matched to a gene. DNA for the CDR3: TGTGCCAGTAGTATTGGTTTAGCGGGGGCGATAGCCAAAAACATTCAGTACTTC. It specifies CASSIGLAGAIAKNIQYF.

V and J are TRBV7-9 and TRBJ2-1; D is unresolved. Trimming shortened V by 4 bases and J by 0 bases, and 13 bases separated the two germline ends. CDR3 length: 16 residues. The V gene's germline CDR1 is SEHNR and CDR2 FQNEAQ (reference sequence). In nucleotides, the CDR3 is TGTGCCAGCAGCTCCACCTGGCGGAGCTCCTACAATGAGCAGTTCTTC. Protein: CASSSTWRSSYNEQFF. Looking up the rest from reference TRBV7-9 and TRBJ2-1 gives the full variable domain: DTGVSQNPRHKITKRGQNVTFRCDPISEHNRLYWYRQTLGQGPEFLTYFQNEAQLEKSRLLSDRFSAERPKGSFSTLEIQRTEQGDSAMYLCASSSTWRSSYNEQFFGPGTRLTVL.

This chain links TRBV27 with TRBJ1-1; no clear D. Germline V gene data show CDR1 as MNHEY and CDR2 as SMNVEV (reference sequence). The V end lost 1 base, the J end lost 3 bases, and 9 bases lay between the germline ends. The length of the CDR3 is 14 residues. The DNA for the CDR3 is TGTGCCAGCAGTTTATTCGCGGGGTACACTGAAGCTTTCTTT. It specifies CASSLFAGYTEAFF.

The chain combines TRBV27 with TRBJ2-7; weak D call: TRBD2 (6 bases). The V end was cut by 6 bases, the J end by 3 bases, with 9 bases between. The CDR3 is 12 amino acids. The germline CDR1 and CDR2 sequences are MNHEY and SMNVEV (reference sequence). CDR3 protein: CASRGGVYEQYF. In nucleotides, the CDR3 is TGTGCCAGCAGGGGGGGAGTCTACGAGCAGTACTTC.

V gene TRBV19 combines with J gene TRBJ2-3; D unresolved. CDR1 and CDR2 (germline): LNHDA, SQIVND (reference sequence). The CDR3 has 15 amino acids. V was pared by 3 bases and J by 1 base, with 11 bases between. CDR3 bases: TGTGCCAGTAGTATCCTACAGCGAGGCACAGATACGCAGTATTTT. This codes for CASSILQRGTDTQYF.

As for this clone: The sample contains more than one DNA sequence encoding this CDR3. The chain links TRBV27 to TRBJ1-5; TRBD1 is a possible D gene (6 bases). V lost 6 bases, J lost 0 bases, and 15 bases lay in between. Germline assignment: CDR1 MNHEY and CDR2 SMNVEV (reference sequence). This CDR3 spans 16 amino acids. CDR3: CASSPSSGDSNQPQHF. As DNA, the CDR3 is TGTGCCAGCAGCCCCTCTTCAGGGGATAGCAATCAGCCCCAGCATTTT.

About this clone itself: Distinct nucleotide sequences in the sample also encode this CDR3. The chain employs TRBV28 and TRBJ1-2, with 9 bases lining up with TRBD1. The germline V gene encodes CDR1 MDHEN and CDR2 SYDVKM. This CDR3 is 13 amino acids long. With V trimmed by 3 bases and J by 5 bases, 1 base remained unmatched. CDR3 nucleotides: TGTGCCAGCAGTTTTGGGACAGGGTATGGCTACACCTTC. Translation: CASSFGTGYGYTF.

Written as DNA, the CDR3 is TGTGCCAGTCACCCCGAGGGCCGGGACAATGAGCAGTTCTTC. This sequence encodes CASHPEGRDNEQFF. The V gene is TRBV28, the J gene TRBJ2-1; D perhaps matches TRBD2 (5 bases). Per germline, CDR1 MDHEN and CDR2 SYDVKM. Between the trimmed V and J ends, which lost 9 bases and 5 bases, there was a span of 17 bases. The CDR3 sequence is 14 residues long. Full variable domain (outside the CDR3, taken from reference TRBV28 and TRBJ2-1): DVKVTQSSRYLVKRTGEKVFLECVQDMDHENMFWYRQDPGLGLRLIYFSYDVKMKEKGDIPEGYSVSREKKERFSLILESASTNQTSMYLCASHPEGRDNEQFFGPGTRLTVL.